Described below is a single T cell receptor beta chain sequence and its context. Its target is unknown. These data originate in a study of cytomegalovirus exposure and HLA in healthy donors. Study results and caveats: Cytomegalovirus status was reportedly diagnosed by the classifier with high sensitivity and specificity. An analysis that was carried out later associated 17,000 or so TCR beta sequences with HLA alleles at 0.05 false discovery rate.

The V gene's germline CDR1 is SGHRS and CDR2 YFSETQ. This CDR3 region has 16 residues. The junction had 19 bases not matched to a gene; V was cut back by 4 bases and J by 16 bases. With 60 Vbeta and 13 Jbeta primers, the PCR was carried out. Sequencing used immunoSEQ multiplex PCR; TCRdb keeps in-frame clones, though not all of them. Here the sample table reports about 200,000 clones. This TCR was sampled from a girl aged 2-10 years in good health and CMV-seropositive. The chain has TRBV5-1 and TRBJ2-1, with 11 bases aligning to TRBD2. The sequencing sample was made of PBMCs. The CDR3 sequence is CASSPALAGDPTGGFF. The CDR3, as DNA: TGCGCCAGCAGCCCGGCACTAGCGGGAGATCCCACCGGGGGATTCTTC.